This entry concerns a single T cell receptor beta chain. These data are taken from a study of cytotoxic CD8 clonotypes in ibrutinib-treated CLL. The overall study: Across the patients, roughly ten were relapsed/refractory, about 15 treatment-naive and 17 to 18 IGHV unmutated. Partial response occurred in some 25 patients and complete response in 2; at median roughly 72 months, around 15 remained remitted and 12 progressed.

Deep sequencing aimed at 1 in 200,000 to 1 in 1 million T cells' resolution. This table comes from immunoSEQ multiplex PCR, and its TCRdb copy is limited to in-frame clones, with some not included. The data contain about 120,000 clones, 58% of them singletons. This CDR3 has 14 amino acids. Trimming cost V 6 bases and J 0 bases, with 15 bases left between them. Per the germline V gene, CDR1 is GTSNPN and CDR2 is SVGIG (reference sequence). This clonotype originated in a human donor with chronic lymphocytic leukemia. Sequencing used PBMCs, obtained after 24 months of ibrutinib treatment. The chain combines TRBV30 with TRBJ2-7; D remains unclear. CDR3 in amino acids: CACDRAPFSYEQYF. CDR3 nucleotides: TGTGCCTGCGATCGGGCTCCATTCTCCTACGAGCAGTACTTC. Full variable domain (missing parts from reference TRBV30 and TRBJ2-7): SQTIHQWPATLVQPVGSPLSLECTVEGTSNPNLYWYRQAAGRGLQLLFYSVGIGQISSEVPQNLSASRPQDRQFILSSKKLLLSDSGFYLCACDRAPFSYEQYFGPGTRLTVT.